This T cell receptor beta chain stems from a study of ipilimumab plus nivolumab after autologous stem cell transplantation. Overall study context: The DLBCL group included primary refractory and relapsed cases.

Checkpoint therapy with ipilimumab 1 mg/kg began 14 to 28 days after transplant. Germline values: CDR1 SEHNR, CDR2 FQNEAQ (reference sequence). V lost 5 bases, J lost 0 bases, and 4 bases lay in between. There are 12 residues in the CDR3. Clones were read by immunoSEQ multiplex PCR, and TCRdb kept only the in-frame ones, dropping some. The table has tens of thousands of clones, around 80% seen once. Sequencing was performed on PBMCs, taken in a trial of ipilimumab plus nivolumab as post-transplant consolidation. This chain uses TRBV7-9 with TRBJ1-2; D remains unclear. The origin of this receptor is a male donor with diffuse large B-cell lymphoma. Written as DNA, the CDR3 is TGTGCCAGCAGCCTGGCTAACTATGGCTACACCTTC. It translates to CASSLANYGYTF.